Following are 6 T cell receptor beta chains from one sample sequenced in a study of blood T cell repertoires in COVID-19. Profiling relied on immunoSEQ multiplex PCR, and the TCRdb table lists in-frame clones only, not all of them. This table has about 14,000 clones, about 87% appearing once. Input material: peripheral blood. The receptors derive from a human donor in a cohort sampled during active COVID-19.

CDR3 sequence reads: CASSEERETQYF. CDR3 in DNA: TGTGCCAGCAGCGAGGAAAGGGAGACCCAGTACTTC. The rearrangement links TRBV11-3 to TRBJ2-5; D unclear. Germline CDR1 is SGHNT and CDR2 is YENEEA. V gave up 5 bases and J gave up 5 bases, with 9 bases separating them. This CDR3 comprises 12 residues.

This clone has only a few counts. V is TRBV4-3 and J is TRBJ2-1; 16 positions agree with TRBD2. The CDR3 length is 18 residues. Trimming took 4 bases from V and 8 from J; bases not matched to a gene: 11. CDR1 is LGHNA, CDR2 YSLEER, per germline. The CDR3 DNA is TGCGCCAGCAGCCGGGGACTAGCGGGAGGGCCCCGATTGGATGAGCAGTTCTTC. This sequence encodes CASSRGLAGGPRLDEQFF.

This chain joins TRBV13 and TRBJ1-6; TRBD1 might be the D (6 bases). The CDR3 covers 14 residues. Germline-derived CDR1 and CDR2 are PRHDT and FYEKMQ (reference sequence). Trimming removed 5 bases from V and 10 bases from J, with 15 bases in between. CDR3 amino acids: CASSARGGRSPLHF. The CDR3 DNA sequence: TGTGCCAGCAGCGCAAGGGGGGGTAGATCACCCCTCCACTTT.

The chain carries TRBV9 and TRBJ1-2, with TRBD1 identical over 7 bases. V was pared by 3 bases and J by 3 bases, with 8 bases of the junction left unmatched. The CDR3 has 15 residues. Germline CDR1 SGDLS, CDR2 YYNGEE. As DNA, the CDR3 is TGTGCCAGCAGCGATTCGACAGGGATCTACTATGGCTACACCTTC. This codes for CASSDSTGIYYGYTF.

The chain is built from TRBV29-1 and TRBJ2-6; the D gene is possibly TRBD1 (6 bases). The germline gives CDR1 SQVTM, CDR2 ANQGSEA. The CDR3 consists of 14 residues. Trimming removed 3 bases from V and 0 bases from J, with 6 bases in between. In nucleotides, the CDR3 is TGCAGCGTTGAGGACAGCTCTGGGGCCAACGTCCTGACTTTC. It specifies CSVEDSSGANVLTF.

This chain's CDR3 is CARSLMGEVAKNIQYF. DNA for the CDR3: TGTGCCAGAAGCTTGATGGGAGAGGTAGCCAAAAACATTCAGTACTTC. This chain links TRBV5-3 with TRBJ2-4, with D possibly TRBD2 on 5 matching bases. TRBV5-3 is labeled an ORF, and its function is uncertain. V dropped 1 base and J dropped 0 bases, with 11 bases sitting between them. CDR3 length equals 16 residues.